The clone carrying this T cell receptor (beta chain) appeared a few times. Between the trimmed V and J ends, which lost 7 bases and 0 bases, there was a span of 10 bases. The germline V gene encodes CDR1 DFQATT and CDR2 SNEGSKA (reference sequence). The CDR3 sequence is 13 residues long. The data derive from a study of T-cell reconstitution after alpha-beta-depleted transplantation in children. Unique molecular identifiers were used in preparing the TCRbeta library. From the PCR reads, TCRdb called clonotypes with MiXCR, one entry per CDR3 protein. The sample has approximately 340,000 distinct CDR3 sequences; 10% are singletons.

The origin of this receptor is a human donor who donated a stem cell graft to a child with acute lymphoblastic leukemia. This material consisted of PBMCs from the stem cell graft donor, taken from the stem cell graft. The V gene is TRBV20-1, the J gene TRBJ2-4; a weak D match, TRBD2 (6 bases). The CDR3 sequence is CSVPGLAKNIQYF. The DNA of the CDR3 is TGCAGTGTCCCGGGACTAGCCAAAAACATTCAGTACTTC.